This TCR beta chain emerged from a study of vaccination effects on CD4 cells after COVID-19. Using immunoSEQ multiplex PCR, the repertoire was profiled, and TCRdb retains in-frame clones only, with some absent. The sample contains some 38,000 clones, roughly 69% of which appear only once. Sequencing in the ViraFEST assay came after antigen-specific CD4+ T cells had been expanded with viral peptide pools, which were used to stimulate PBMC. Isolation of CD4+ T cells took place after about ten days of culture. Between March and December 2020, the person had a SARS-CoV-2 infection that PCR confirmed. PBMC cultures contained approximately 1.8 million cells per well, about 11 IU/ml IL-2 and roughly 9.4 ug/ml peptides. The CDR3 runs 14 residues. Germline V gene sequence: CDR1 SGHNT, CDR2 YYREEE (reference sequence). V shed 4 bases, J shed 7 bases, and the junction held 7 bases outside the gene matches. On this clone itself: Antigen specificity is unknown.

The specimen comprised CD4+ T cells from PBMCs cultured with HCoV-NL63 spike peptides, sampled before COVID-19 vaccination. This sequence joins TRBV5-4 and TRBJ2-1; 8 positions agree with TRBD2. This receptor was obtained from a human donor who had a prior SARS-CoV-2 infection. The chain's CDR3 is CASSPPGGPNEQFF. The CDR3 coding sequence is TGTGCCAGCAGCCCGCCGGGGGGGCCGAATGAGCAGTTCTTC.